Presented here are 23 T cell receptor beta chains from one specimen sequenced in a study of T cell repertoires in cytomegalovirus infection. TCRdb reprocessed the reads with MiXCR, giving one entry per CDR3 protein. The top ten hold 6.5% to 10% of the sample, which has fewer than 700,000 distinct CDR3 sequences, approximately 24% seen once. Material for sequencing was CD8+ T cells from PBMCs. The source is a human donor in good health (CMV status not recorded). Some clones in this sample may be carry-over from other donors' samples.

This clonotype has at least ten counts. V usage is TRBV7-9 and J usage is TRBJ2-4; TRBD1 agrees at 8 bases. This CDR3 comprises 14 residues. Trimming took 4 bases from V and 5 from J; bases not matched to a gene: 4. Germline values: CDR1 SEHNR, CDR2 FQNEAQ (reference sequence). The CDR3: CASSSGTGENIQYF. The CDR3 DNA sequence: TGTGCCAGCAGCTCCGGGACAGGTGAAAACATTCAGTACTTC.

Only one count was recorded for this clonotype. V is TRBV14 and J is TRBJ2-1; D remains ambiguous. The germline CDR1 and CDR2 sequences are SGHDN and FVKESK. Trimming shortened V by 0 bases and J by 0 bases, and 9 bases separated the two germline ends. The CDR3 totals 16 residues. CDR3 bases: TGTGCCAGCAGCCAAGATCAGGAGAGCTCCTACAATGAGCAGTTCTTC. Translating it yields CASSQDQESSYNEQFF.

This chain uses TRBV6-5 with TRBJ1-5; TRBD1 aligns across 7 bases. Germline V lookup: CDR1 MNHEY, CDR2 SVGAGI. The CDR3 runs 14 residues. Trimming at V came to 5 bases and at J to 4 bases, leaving 5 bases not matched to a gene. This chain's CDR3 is CASSTQGRNQPQHF. The CDR3 DNA is TGTGCCAGCAGTACACAGGGGAGGAATCAGCCCCAGCATTTT.

V is TRBV6-5 and J is TRBJ1-2, with D maybe TRBD1 (5 bases). The V gene lost 0 bases and the J gene lost 8 bases, with 10 bases spanning the gap. The V gene's germline CDR1 is MNHEY and CDR2 SVGAGI. This CDR3 has 13 amino acids. CDR3 sequence (DNA): TGTGCCAGCAGTTACTCGGGGGGGGACGGCTACACCTTC. Protein sequence: CASSYSGGDGYTF.

This chain links TRBV13 with TRBJ2-7; D is unclear. The CDR3 has 12 residues. The V gene's germline CDR1 is PRHDT and CDR2 FYEKMQ (reference sequence). The germline V and J ends were trimmed by 4 bases and 6 bases, with 10 bases remaining between them. CDR3 loop: CASSSTAGEQYV. For the CDR3, the DNA is TGTGCCAGCAGCTCGACCGCAGGCGAGCAGTACGTC.

The chain joins TRBV15 to TRBJ2-1, with 9 bases aligning to TRBD1. Trimming cost V 2 bases and J 12 bases; bases outside gene matches: 11. The CDR3 runs 15 residues. CDR1 LNHNV and CDR2 YYDKDF come from the germline V gene (reference sequence). CDR3 region: CATSRSGTGSSGQFF. The CDR3 DNA follows: TGTGCCACCAGCAGATCCGGGACAGGGTCCTCTGGGCAGTTCTTC.

This clonotype was picked up many times. The chain uses TRBV6-5 and TRBJ2-2; D remains ambiguous. Looked up from germline, CDR1 is MNHEY and CDR2 is SVGAGI. The length of the CDR3 is 13 residues. V dropped 2 bases and J dropped 5 bases, with 6 bases sitting between them. In DNA form, the CDR3 reads TGTGCCAGCAGTTACATGGGAACCGGGGAGCTGTTTTTT. This gives the protein CASSYMGTGELFF.

The table lists this clonotype with many counts. The chain is built from TRBV7-2 and TRBJ2-2; D not resolved. V gave up 5 bases and J gave up 2 bases, with 6 bases separating them. Germline CDR1 SGHTA, CDR2 FQGNSA. The CDR3 totals 13 residues. The CDR3 region is CASSETNTGELFF. CDR3 nucleotides: TGTGCCAGCAGCGAGACTAACACCGGGGAGCTGTTTTTT.

The rearrangement links TRBV19 to TRBJ1-1; tentatively, D is TRBD1 (5 bases). Per germline, CDR1 LNHDA and CDR2 SQIVND (reference sequence). V shed 0 bases and J shed 4 bases, with 12 bases lying between them. The CDR3 totals 15 residues. The CDR3, as DNA: TGTGCCAGTAGTATAGATCTTGGGGGTGTCACTGAAGCTTTCTTT. Encoded protein: CASSIDLGGVTEAFF.

The sample holds one count of this clonotype. Since a much larger clone is just one base distant, this may be a read error. The rearrangement links TRBV7-8 to TRBJ2-1; D not resolved. V gave up 7 bases and J gave up 2 bases, with 15 bases separating them. Germline V gene lookup returns CDR1 SGHVS and CDR2 FQNEAQ. The CDR3 loop spans 15 amino acids. The CDR3 DNA follows: TGTGCCAGCAACACTTCGGAGTCTGCCTACAATGAGCAGTTCTTC. As protein: CASNTSESAYNEQFF.

The chain joins TRBV29-1 to TRBJ1-1, with no clear D. CDR1 and CDR2 from the germline V gene are SQVTM and ANQGSEA. CDR3 length: 12 residues. Deletions cut 4 bases from V and 5 bases from J, with 11 bases between. CDR3 sequence (DNA): TGCAGCGTTGCGGACTCTGGGACTGAAGCTTTCTTT. It codes for CSVADSGTEAFF.

In its sample, this clonotype was seen a few times. The chain has TRBV6-5 and TRBJ2-1, with 9 bases fitting TRBD2. V lost 7 bases and J lost 5; bases outside the gene matches: 3. CDR1 is MNHEY, CDR2 SVGAGI, per germline. This CDR3 region has 13 residues. The CDR3 DNA follows: TGTGCCAGCACTAGCGGGGCTAACAATGAGCAGTTCTTC. The encoded protein is CASTSGANNEQFF.

This sequence joins TRBV6-2 or TRBV6-3 and TRBJ2-7; the D gene is possibly TRBD1 (6 bases). Germline CDR1 MNHEY, CDR2 SVGEGT. The V end was cut by 2 bases, the J end by 3 bases, with 11 bases between. The CDR3 contains 14 residues. The CDR3 loop is CASSYGQMNYEQYV. CDR3 DNA: TGTGCCAGCAGTTACGGACAGATGAACTACGAGCAGTACGTC.

Turning to this clonotype: Just one base apart from a much larger clone, this may be a read error. This chain connects TRBV7-4 to TRBJ2-4; TRBD2 matches 7 bases. Germline V gene lookup returns CDR1 SGHVT and CDR2 SQSDAQ. The CDR3 has 16 amino acids. V shed 4 bases and J 4 bases; nucleotides not matched to a gene: 10. The CDR3 bases are TGTGCCAGCAGCTCCCTGAACGGGAGGACTAAAAACATTCAGTACTTC. Protein sequence: CASSSLNGRTKNIQYF.

This clonotype was counted only a few times. This chain uses TRBV20-1 with TRBJ2-1; the D gene is possibly TRBD1 (5 bases). The V gene lost 5 bases and the J gene lost 4 bases, with 12 bases spanning the gap. This CDR3 is built from 13 residues. Germline V gene lookup returns CDR1 DFQATT and CDR2 SNEGSKA (reference sequence). Here the CDR3 DNA reads TGCAGTGCTGACAGTGGGATTTACAATGAGCAGTTCTTC. Translation gives CSADSGIYNEQFF.

The chain carries TRBV6-5 and TRBJ2-1; tentative D call: TRBD2 (6 bases). The CDR3 contains 16 residues. Germline lookup yields CDR1 MNHEY and CDR2 SVGAGI. V gave up 6 bases and J gave up 0 bases, with 15 bases separating them. CDR3 residues: CASRGLGGSSYNEQFF. DNA of the CDR3: TGTGCCAGCAGAGGTCTGGGGGGTAGCTCCTACAATGAGCAGTTCTTC.

This rearrangement joins TRBV12-5 to TRBJ2-3, with D unresolved. Germline lookup yields CDR1 LGHNT and CDR2 FRNRAP. CDR3 length: 13 amino acids. With 7 bases removed from V and 4 bases from J, the gap between germline ends came to 12 bases. This chain's CDR3 is CASARGLPDTQYF. The CDR3 nucleotides read TGTGCTAGTGCCCGTGGGTTACCAGATACGCAGTATTTT.

This clonotype was detected only a few times. This chain joins TRBV2 and TRBJ2-1, with D hard to call. Germline lookup yields CDR1 SNHLY and CDR2 FYNNEI. CDR3 length equals 12 residues. V lost 8 bases, J lost 7 bases, and 12 bases lay in between. Written as DNA, the CDR3 is TGTGCCAGCGTGGCAGCGCCGAATGAGCAGTTCTTC. Protein product: CASVAAPNEQFF. The whole variable domain, filled in from reference TRBV2 and TRBJ2-1, reads EPEVTQTPSHQVTQMGQEVILRCVPISNHLYFYWYRQILGQKVEFLVSFYNNEISEKSEIFDDQFSVERPDGSNFTLKIRSTKLEDSAMYFCASVAAPNEQFFGPGTRLTVL.

The chain uses TRBV19 and TRBJ2-5; tentative D call: TRBD1 (5 bases). The CDR3 sequence is 16 residues long. Germline-derived CDR1 and CDR2 are LNHDA and SQIVND (reference sequence). The germline V and J ends were trimmed by 1 base and 3 bases, with 15 bases remaining between them. The CDR3 reads CASSIGQFLGEETQYF. The CDR3 coding sequence is TGTGCCAGTAGTATAGGACAGTTCCTAGGGGAAGAGACCCAGTACTTC.

This clonotype came up many times. The chain joins TRBV12-3 or TRBV12-4 to TRBJ2-1; 9 positions match TRBD2. The CDR3 totals 15 residues. V gave up 6 bases and J gave up 7 bases; unmatched junction bases: 10. Here the CDR3 reads CASSRGGAGLNEQFF. CDR3 nucleotide sequence: TGTGCCAGCAGCCGCGGGGGGGCCGGTTTGAATGAGCAGTTCTTC.

Notes on this clonotype: Possible read error: a much larger clone is one base away. The V and J genes are TRBV28 and TRBJ2-1; D might be TRBD2 (7 bases). Germline V gene lookup returns CDR1 MDHEN and CDR2 SYDVKM. This CDR3 has 18 residues. The V gene lost 2 bases and the J gene lost 8 bases, with 25 bases spanning the gap. The CDR3: CASSLRSLVGGPGDEQFF. CDR3 nucleotide sequence: TGTGCCAGCAGTTTAAGGTCGCTAGTGGGGGGGCCCGGCGATGAGCAGTTCTTC.

Only a few counts were recorded for this clonotype. V usage is TRBV20-1 and J usage is TRBJ2-4; 10 bases agree with TRBD1. The germline CDR1 and CDR2 sequences are DFQATT and SNEGSKA (reference sequence). The junction had 14 bases not matched to a gene; V was cut back by 4 bases and J by 5 bases. The CDR3 has 17 residues. CDR3: CSATRQGAFRAQNIQYF. The DNA for the CDR3 is TGCAGTGCTACCAGACAGGGGGCCTTTCGAGCTCAAAACATTCAGTACTTC.

Turning to this clonotype: One end of the junction is discordant with germline, which a read error may explain. The chain recombines TRBV13 with TRBJ2-7; D is ambiguous. Germline V gene sequence: CDR1 PRHDT, CDR2 FYEKMQ (reference sequence). This CDR3 spans 14 amino acids. CDR3 in DNA: TGTGCCAACAGCTCCCAACTCGCCTCCTACGAGCAGTACTTC. It specifies CANSSQLASYEQYF.